This T cell receptor beta chain is from a study of blood T cells in healthy people across ages. A second roughly 6 to 12 cycle PCR used barcoded and J-beta primers. CDR3-containing paired-end reads numbering at least 3 million came from each sample. From the 5' RACE reads, TCRdb called clonotypes with MiXCR, one entry per CDR3 protein. Among around 1.7 million distinct CDR3 sequences, 28% were seen once, and the ten largest hold more than 6%. The CDR3 runs to 11 residues. Trimming shortened V by 7 bases and J by 8 bases, and 14 bases separated the two germline ends. Germline loops: CDR1 SQVTM, CDR2 ANQGSEA.

V usage is TRBV29-1 and J usage is TRBJ1-2, with no clear D. Sequenced: blood. The TCR comes from a woman aged 25 to 39 in good health. CDR3 nucleotide sequence: TGCAGCGCTTACCGGGATCACGGCTACACCTTC. Translated, it gives CSAYRDHGYTF.